Listed here are 2 T cell receptor beta chains from one sample, sequenced in a study of T cell repertoires in ileal Crohn's disease. Documented time point: neoterminal ileum biopsy at postoperative endoscopy, about 6 months after surgery. Data came from immunoSEQ multiplex PCR; TCRdb stores just in-frame clones and leaves some out. Altogether roughly 17,000 clones are present, 65% to 80% being singletons, with the ten largest covering roughly 4.1%. Source material: ileal tissue. Every receptor here comes from an adult with Crohn's disease.

The chain joins TRBV9 to TRBJ1-6; 10 bases match TRBD1. The germline V gene has CDR1 SGDLS and CDR2 YYNGEE. The CDR3 extends over 14 amino acids. The J segment lost 10 bases and the V segment lost 2 bases, leaving 3 bases of the junction unmatched. In nucleotides, the CDR3 is TGTGCCAGCAGCGTCCGGGACAGGGGCTCACCCCTCCACTTT. Encoded protein: CASSVRDRGSPLHF.

This chain uses TRBV2 with TRBJ2-3; 15 bases match TRBD2. Germline CDR1 is SNHLY and CDR2 is FYNNEI. The CDR3 is 17 amino acids. Trimming took 5 bases from V and 5 from J; bases not matched to a gene: 8. CDR3 in DNA: TGTGCCAGCAGTCCTCGCGGACTAGCGGGAGGGCGAGATACGCAGTATTTT. It encodes CASSPRGLAGGRDTQYF.